The 4 T cell receptor beta chains below were found in one sample sequenced in a study of T-cell reconstitution after alpha-beta-depleted transplantation in children. The library targeted TCRbeta and was prepared with unique molecular identifiers. TCRdb redid the calling of the PCR reads with MiXCR, one entry per CDR3 protein. Among around 960,000 distinct CDR3 sequences listed, 25% to 35% were seen once. Specimen: PBMCs, mostly from graft donor cells, collected 360 days after TCRalphabeta/CD19-depleted stem cell transplant. All receptors come from a boy under three years old who had a stem cell transplant for SCID, so the T cells may come from the graft donor.

This clonotype was observed a handful of times. The chain recombines TRBV12-3 or TRBV12-4 with TRBJ2-5; D tentatively reads TRBD1 or TRBD2 (5 bases each). There are 17 residues in the CDR3. Trimming took 6 bases from V and 6 from J, leaving 26 bases between them. Here the CDR3 DNA reads TGTGCCAGCAGCCCCGGGACCGGCGGACAAAACCGGAAGACCCAGTACTTC. Its protein product is CASSPGTGGQNRKTQYF.

The genes are TRBV20-1 and TRBJ1-1, with D unclear. Germline loops: CDR1 DFQATT, CDR2 SNEGSKA (reference sequence). The V end was cut by 5 bases, the J end by 3 bases, with 7 bases between. The CDR3 loop spans 11 amino acids. CDR3 DNA: TGCAGTGCTGCCTTGTACACTGAAGCTTTCTTT. It is translated as CSAALYTEAFF.

The chain couples TRBV2 to TRBJ1-1, with D unresolved. Germline values: CDR1 SNHLY, CDR2 FYNNEI. There are 16 residues in the CDR3. V lost 6 bases and J lost 0, with 17 bases in between. CDR3 DNA sequence: TGTGCCAGCAGCCGCAGGACCGATCACATGAACACTGAAGCTTTCTTT. Its protein product is CASSRRTDHMNTEAFF.

This clonotype was observed a few times. V is TRBV28 and J is TRBJ2-7; TRBD1 agrees at 11 bases. The trim removed 4 bases at V and 11 bases at J, leaving 4 bases unmatched. The CDR3 is 12 amino acids. CDR1 and CDR2 (germline): MDHEN, SYDVKM. The DNA of the CDR3 is TGTGCCAGCAGTTCCGGGACAGGGGGGGAGTACTTC. It is translated as CASSSGTGGEYF. Full variable domain (rest looked up from reference TRBV28 and TRBJ2-7): DVKVTQSSRYLVKRTGEKVFLECVQDMDHENMFWYRQDPGLGLRLIYFSYDVKMKEKGDIPEGYSVSREKKERFSLILESASTNQTSMYLCASSSGTGGEYFGPGTRLTVT.